The rows below give T cell receptor beta chains drawn from one sample of a study of regulatory T cells in long-lasting Graves disease. MiXCR, run by TCRdb on the multiplex PCR reads, gives a single entry per CDR3 protein. The sample consists of approximately 400,000 distinct CDR3 sequences, roughly 20% of them appearing once. The sample was peripheral blood mononuclear cells (PBMCs), taken when the disease was refractory, from a patient treated with antithyroid drugs. The receptors were gathered from a female donor with Graves disease. Both conserved end residues are part of each CDR3. D genes are given only for firm matches. Clone size is shown for a subset of rows, as once, few, many or a class of expanded clone.

J	size	D	V	CDR3	DNA
TRBJ2-2	-	-	TRBV19	CASSSRPTSLVLFF	TGTGCCAGTAGTTCCCGACCGACTAGTTTGGTGCTGTTTTTT
TRBJ2-1	-	-	TRBV12-3/TRBV12-4	CASSFGGHNEQFF	TGTGCCAGCAGTTTTGGCGGCCACAATGAGCAGTTCTTC
TRBJ2-5	many	TRBD1	TRBV12-3/TRBV12-4	CASRGTARETQYF	TGTGCCAGCAGGGGGACAGCCCGAGAGACCCAGTACTTC
TRBJ2-7	once	TRBD1	TRBV5-1	CASSPQGASYGQYF	TGCGCCAGCAGTCCTCAGGGGGCGTCTTACGGGCAGTACTTC
TRBJ2-1	-	-	TRBV2	CASSEEGTPPYNEQFF	TGTGCCAGCAGTGAAGAGGGGACACCTCCCTACAATGAGCAGTTCTTC
TRBJ2-7	-	-	TRBV18	CASSGAPKTSYEQYF	TGTGCCAGCTCCGGGGCTCCAAAGACATCCTACGAGCAGTACTTC
TRBJ2-5	few	TRBD2	TRBV19	CASSIGLAGLETQYF	TGTGCCAGTAGTATAGGGTTAGCGGGACTGGAGACCCAGTACTTC
TRBJ1-5	many	-	TRBV28	CASSLSGDHQPQHF	TGTGCCAGCAGTTTATCAGGGGACCATCAGCCCCAGCATTTT
TRBJ2-1	-	-	TRBV4-1	CASSSNSANNEQFF	TGCGCCAGCAGCTCAAACAGTGCCAACAATGAGCAGTTCTTC
TRBJ1-2	few	-	TRBV18	CASSPAEGYGYTF	TGTGCCAGCTCACCAGCGGAGGGTTATGGCTACACCTTC
TRBJ2-5	-	TRBD2	TRBV7-9	CASSLWTGAGETQYF	TGTGCCAGCAGCCTTTGGACGGGAGCGGGGGAGACCCAGTACTTC
TRBJ2-7	many	-	TRBV6-2/TRBV6-3	CASSSFVGGLSYEQYF	TGTGCCAGCAGTTCCTTTGTGGGGGGTCTCTCCTACGAGCAGTACTTC
TRBJ1-1	few	-	TRBV15	CATSRDARNTEAFF	TGTGCCACCAGCAGAGATGCGAGGAACACTGAAGCTTTCTTT
TRBJ2-2	-	-	TRBV19	CASSMRSGAFTGELFF	TGTGCCAGTAGTATGAGGTCGGGGGCGTTCACCGGGGAGCTGTTTTTT
TRBJ2-7	many	-	TRBV12-3/TRBV12-4	CASSLGLDEQYF	TGTGCCAGCAGTTTAGGGTTGGACGAGCAGTACTTC
TRBJ1-2	-	-	TRBV29-1	CSVDAGKGTGSGYTF	TGCAGCGTTGATGCCGGGAAGGGTACAGGCTCTGGCTACACCTTC
TRBJ1-4	many	-	TRBV11-2	CASSLEGVAGEKLFF	TGTGCCAGCAGCTTAGAAGGGGTCGCGGGTGAAAAACTGTTTTTT
TRBJ2-6	few	-	TRBV4-3	CASSQDVARTFGANVLTF	TGCGCCAGCAGCCAAGATGTGGCACGGACTTTTGGGGCCAACGTCCTGACTTTC
TRBJ2-1	few	TRBD2	TRBV12-5	CASGLRLAGGLNEQFF	TGTGCTAGTGGTTTGCGACTAGCGGGAGGTCTCAATGAGCAGTTCTTC
TRBJ1-6	-	-	TRBV10-3	CAISDLVETPLHF	TGTGCCATCAGTGATCTCGTAGAAACACCCCTCCACTTT
TRBJ1-1	few	TRBD1	TRBV5-1	CASSSPGGKNTEAFF	TGCGCCAGCAGCTCCCCAGGGGGCAAGAACACTGAAGCTTTCTTT
TRBJ1-5	many	-	TRBV5-1	CASSFLRDALREGNQPQHF	TGCGCCAGCAGCTTCCTTCGTGACGCACTCAGGGAGGGGAATCAGCCCCAGCATTTT
TRBJ1-6	-	TRBD1	TRBV12-3/TRBV12-4	CASSINRGRHSPLHF	TGTGCCAGCAGTATAAACAGGGGCAGACATTCACCCCTCCACTTT
TRBJ1-2	few	TRBD1	TRBV6-2/TRBV6-3	CASTPGTGGNGYTF	TGTGCCAGCACCCCCGGGACAGGGGGTAATGGCTACACCTTC
TRBJ1-1	-	TRBD1	TRBV3-1	CASSRQGRTEAFF	TGTGCCAGCAGCCGACAGGGACGTACTGAAGCTTTCTTT
TRBJ2-7	few	TRBD2	TRBV7-9	CASSRTAGSYEQYF	TGTGCCAGCAGCCGAACAGCGGGATCCTACGAGCAGTACTTC
TRBJ1-2	-	TRBD1	TRBV6-5	CASSSPDRAIYGYTF	TGTGCCAGCAGTTCCCCTGACAGGGCAATCTATGGCTACACCTTC
TRBJ1-5	-	TRBD1	TRBV30	CAWRGTGEDRPQHF	TGTGCCTGGAGGGGGACAGGGGAGGATCGGCCCCAGCATTTT
TRBJ2-7	-	TRBD2	TRBV20-1	CSARVGTSSYEQYF	TGCAGTGCTAGAGTCGGGACTAGCTCCTACGAGCAGTACTTC
TRBJ2-1	-	-	TRBV28	CASSPSGNHNEQFF	TGTGCCAGCAGTCCGTCGGGCAATCACAATGAGCAGTTCTTC
TRBJ1-4	-	TRBD1	TRBV20-1	CSSRPGGALGVEKLFF	TGCAGTTCCAGGCCAGGGGGCGCTTTAGGGGTAGAAAAACTGTTTTTT
TRBJ2-5	many	TRBD1	TRBV7-6	CASSLGQGRVETQYF	TGTGCCAGCAGCTTAGGACAGGGACGGGTGGAGACCCAGTACTTC
TRBJ1-4	many	-	TRBV7-2	CASSPGTIPRGELFF	TGTGCCAGCAGCCCCGGGACAATCCCCCGGGGGGAACTGTTTTTT
TRBJ1-1	many	-	TRBV28	CASSPPRGAEDTEAFF	TGTGCCAGCAGTCCCCCAAGGGGGGCGGAGGACACTGAAGCTTTCTTT
TRBJ2-7	few	TRBD2	TRBV29-1	CSVGLAGYEQYF	TGCAGCGTTGGACTAGCGGGATACGAGCAGTACTTC
TRBJ2-3	few	TRBD2	TRBV11-2	CASSYTLAGGTDTQYF	TGTGCCAGCAGTTACACCCTAGCGGGAGGCACAGATACGCAGTATTTT
TRBJ2-2	few	TRBD2	TRBV5-6	CASSYGTSVPGELFF	TGTGCCAGCAGCTACGGGACTAGCGTTCCCGGGGAGCTGTTTTTT
TRBJ2-7	-	-	TRBV10-3	CAISEVGRWEQYF	TGTGCCATCAGTGAGGTAGGGAGGTGGGAGCAGTACTTC
TRBJ2-2	many	TRBD1	TRBV6-5	CASSWRQGGTGELFF	TGTGCCAGCAGTTGGCGACAGGGCGGGACCGGGGAGCTGTTTTTT
TRBJ2-1	-	-	TRBV5-6	CASSLERVAYNEQFF	TGTGCCAGCAGCTTGGAGCGGGTGGCCTACAATGAGCAGTTCTTC
TRBJ2-2	once	TRBD2	TRBV19	CASTRGLAGTGELFF	TGTGCCAGTACCCGTGGGCTAGCGGGCACCGGGGAGCTGTTTTTT
TRBJ1-5	many	TRBD1	TRBV6-5	CASSYGTGGNQPQHF	TGTGCCAGCAGTTATGGGACAGGTGGTAATCAGCCCCAGCATTTT
TRBJ2-2	many	-	TRBV6-1	CASSGPNTGELFF	TGTGCCAGCAGTGGCCCCAACACCGGGGAGCTGTTTTTT